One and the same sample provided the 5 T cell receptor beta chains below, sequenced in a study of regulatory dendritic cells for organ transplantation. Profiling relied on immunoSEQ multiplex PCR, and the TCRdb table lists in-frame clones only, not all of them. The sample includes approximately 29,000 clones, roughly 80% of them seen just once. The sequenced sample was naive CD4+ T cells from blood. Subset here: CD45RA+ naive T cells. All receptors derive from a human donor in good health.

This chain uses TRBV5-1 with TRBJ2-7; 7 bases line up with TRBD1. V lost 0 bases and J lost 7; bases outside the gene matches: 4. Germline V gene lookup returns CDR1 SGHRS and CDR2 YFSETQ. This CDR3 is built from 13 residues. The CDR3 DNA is TGCGCCAGCAGCTTGGAGGGGGCGTGGGAGCAGTACTTC. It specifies CASSLEGAWEQYF.

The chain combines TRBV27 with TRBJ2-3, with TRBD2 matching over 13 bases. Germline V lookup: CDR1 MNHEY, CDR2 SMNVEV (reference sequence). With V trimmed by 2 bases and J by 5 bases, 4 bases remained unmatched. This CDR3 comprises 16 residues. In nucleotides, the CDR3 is TGTGCCAGCAGTTTAAGACTAGCGGGGGGCGGAGATACGCAGTATTTT. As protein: CASSLRLAGGGDTQYF.

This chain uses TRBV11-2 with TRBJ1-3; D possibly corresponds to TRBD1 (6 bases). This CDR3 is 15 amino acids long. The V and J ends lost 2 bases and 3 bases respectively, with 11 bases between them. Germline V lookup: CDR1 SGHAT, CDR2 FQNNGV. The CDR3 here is CASSLSGEGGNTIYF. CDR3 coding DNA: TGTGCCAGCAGCTTATCAGGGGAAGGTGGAAACACCATATATTTT.

CDR3 in amino acids: CASSEDRDYGYTF. The CDR3 DNA follows: TGTGCCAGCAGCGAGGACAGGGACTATGGCTACACCTTC. This chain connects TRBV5-4 to TRBJ1-2; 8 bases are a match to TRBD1. The length of the CDR3 is 13 residues. CDR1 and CDR2 (germline): SGHNT, YYREEE (reference sequence). J lost 3 bases, V lost 4 bases, and 2 bases had no gene match.

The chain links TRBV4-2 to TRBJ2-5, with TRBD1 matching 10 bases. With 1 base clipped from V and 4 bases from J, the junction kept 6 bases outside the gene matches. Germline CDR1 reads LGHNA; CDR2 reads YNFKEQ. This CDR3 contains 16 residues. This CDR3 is CASSQGLTGGGETQYF. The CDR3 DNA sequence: TGTGCCAGCAGCCAAGGCCTGACAGGGGGCGGAGAGACCCAGTACTTC.